This paragraph reports one TCR beta chain. Its antigen is not known. Using immunoSEQ multiplex PCR, the repertoire was profiled, and TCRdb retains in-frame clones only, with some absent. The sample lists around 97,000 clones; around 90% were seen once. This record belongs to a study of T cell responses to AZD1222 COVID-19 vaccine. Findings and caveats of the study: Nearly half of unique spike-specific TCRs reportedly avoided B.1.351 and B.1.1.7 mutated regions. Donors were largely white British and mainly female; clonal diversity was possibly underestimated. Repertoire sampling was restricted to post-peak T cell response timepoints.

Per the germline V gene, CDR1 is SGHAT and CDR2 is FQNNGV. The CDR3 covers 15 residues. Trimming took 2 bases from V and 2 from J, leaving 12 bases between them. The source is an adult in good health. The chain joins TRBV11-2 to TRBJ1-2, with TRBD1 as a possible D gene (5 bases). The sample was peripheral blood, taken on day 0 of AZD1222 vaccination. DNA of the CDR3: TGTGCCAGCAGCTTATCCAGCGGGGACAACTATGGCTACACCTTC. Protein: CASSLSSGDNYGYTF.